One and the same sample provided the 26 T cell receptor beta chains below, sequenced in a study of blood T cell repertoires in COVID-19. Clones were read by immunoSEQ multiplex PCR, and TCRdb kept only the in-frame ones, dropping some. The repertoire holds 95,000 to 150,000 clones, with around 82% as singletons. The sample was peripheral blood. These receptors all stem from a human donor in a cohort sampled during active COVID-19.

The CDR3 nucleotides are TGCGCCAGCAGCTTGTCCGCAGATACGCAGTATTTT. This codes for CASSLSADTQYF. The chain employs TRBV5-1 and TRBJ2-3; the D is unclear. Germline CDR1 SGHRS, CDR2 YFSETQ. V gave up 1 base and J gave up 4 bases, with 4 bases separating them. The CDR3 contains 12 residues.

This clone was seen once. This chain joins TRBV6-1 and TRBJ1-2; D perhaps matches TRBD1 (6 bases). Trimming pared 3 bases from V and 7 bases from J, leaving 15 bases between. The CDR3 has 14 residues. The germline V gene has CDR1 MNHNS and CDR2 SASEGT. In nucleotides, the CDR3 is TGTGCCAGCAGTGACAGGGGAGGGAGGAGTGGCTACACCTTC. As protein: CASSDRGGRSGYTF.

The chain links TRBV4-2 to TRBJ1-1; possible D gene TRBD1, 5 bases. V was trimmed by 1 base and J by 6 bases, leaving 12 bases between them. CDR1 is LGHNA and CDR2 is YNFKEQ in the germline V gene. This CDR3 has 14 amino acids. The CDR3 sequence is CASSQAGGDPEAFF. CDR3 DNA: TGTGCCAGCAGCCAAGCGGGCGGGGACCCTGAAGCTTTCTTT.

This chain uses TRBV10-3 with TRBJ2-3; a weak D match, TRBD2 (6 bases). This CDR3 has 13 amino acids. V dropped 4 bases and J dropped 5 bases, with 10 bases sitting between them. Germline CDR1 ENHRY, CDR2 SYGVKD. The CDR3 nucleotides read TGTGCCATCAGTGGCGGGGCTAAAGATACGCAGTATTTT. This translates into CAISGGAKDTQYF.

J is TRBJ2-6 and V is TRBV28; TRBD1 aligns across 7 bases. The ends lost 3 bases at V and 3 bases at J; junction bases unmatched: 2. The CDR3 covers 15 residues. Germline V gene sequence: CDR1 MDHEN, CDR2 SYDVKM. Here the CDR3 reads CASSFAGGGANVLTF. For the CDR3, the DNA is TGTGCCAGCAGTTTTGCAGGGGGTGGGGCCAACGTCCTGACTTTC. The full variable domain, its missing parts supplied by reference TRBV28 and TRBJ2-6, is DVKVTQSSRYLVKRTGEKVFLECVQDMDHENMFWYRQDPGLGLRLIYFSYDVKMKEKGDIPEGYSVSREKKERFSLILESASTNQTSMYLCASSFAGGGANVLTFGAGSRLTVL.

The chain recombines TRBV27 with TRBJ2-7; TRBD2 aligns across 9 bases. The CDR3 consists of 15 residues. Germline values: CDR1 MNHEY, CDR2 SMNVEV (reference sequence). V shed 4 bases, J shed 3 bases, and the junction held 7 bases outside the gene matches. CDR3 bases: TGTGCCAGCAGTTACACTAGCGGGCCTTTCTACGAGCAGTACTTC. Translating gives CASSYTSGPFYEQYF.

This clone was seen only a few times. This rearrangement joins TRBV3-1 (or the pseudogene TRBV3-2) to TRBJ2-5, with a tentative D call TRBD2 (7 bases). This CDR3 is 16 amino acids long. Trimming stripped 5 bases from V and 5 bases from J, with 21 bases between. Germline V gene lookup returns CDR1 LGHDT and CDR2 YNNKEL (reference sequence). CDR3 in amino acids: CASSVYGGPGRETQYF. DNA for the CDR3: TGTGCCAGCAGCGTCTACGGGGGGCCGGGAAGGGAGACCCAGTACTTC.

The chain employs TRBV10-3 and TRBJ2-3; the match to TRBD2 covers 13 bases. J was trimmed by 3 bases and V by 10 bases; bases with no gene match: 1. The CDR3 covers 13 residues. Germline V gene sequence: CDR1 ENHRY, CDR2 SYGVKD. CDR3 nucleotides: TGTGCCACGGGACTAGCGGGAACAGATACGCAGTATTTT. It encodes CATGLAGTDTQYF.

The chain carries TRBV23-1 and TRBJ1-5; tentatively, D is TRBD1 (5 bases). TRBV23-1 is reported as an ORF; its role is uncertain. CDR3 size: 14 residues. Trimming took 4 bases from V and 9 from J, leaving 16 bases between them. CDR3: CASSLLRQHLPQHF. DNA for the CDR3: TGCGCCAGCAGTCTTTTGAGACAGCATCTGCCCCAGCATTTT.

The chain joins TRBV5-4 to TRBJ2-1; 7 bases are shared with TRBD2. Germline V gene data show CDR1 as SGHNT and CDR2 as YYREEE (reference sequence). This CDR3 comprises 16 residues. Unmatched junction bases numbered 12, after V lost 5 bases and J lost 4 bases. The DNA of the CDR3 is TGTGCCAGCAGTCGGGGAGGGGCGGGACGTTACAATGAGCAGTTCTTC. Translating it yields CASSRGGAGRYNEQFF.

DNA for the CDR3: TGCGCCAGCAGCCAAGATGTCGGAGCAGGGGGGAACTATGGCTACACCTTC. Its protein is CASSQDVGAGGNYGYTF. The chain joins TRBV4-1 to TRBJ1-2; 7 bases are a match to TRBD1. CDR1 MGHRA and CDR2 YSYEKL come from the germline V gene. The junction had 9 bases not matched to a gene; V was cut back by 0 bases and J by 2 bases. This CDR3 is 17 amino acids long.

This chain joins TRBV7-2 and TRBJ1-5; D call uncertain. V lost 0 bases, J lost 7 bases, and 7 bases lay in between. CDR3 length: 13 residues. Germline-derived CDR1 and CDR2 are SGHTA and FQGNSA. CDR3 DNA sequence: TGTGCCAGCAGCTTAGCGAGTTGGCAGCCCCAGCATTTT. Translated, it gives CASSLASWQPQHF.

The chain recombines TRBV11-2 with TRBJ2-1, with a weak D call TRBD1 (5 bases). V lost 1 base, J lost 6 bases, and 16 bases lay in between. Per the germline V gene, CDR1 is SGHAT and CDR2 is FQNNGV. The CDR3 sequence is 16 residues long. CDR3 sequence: CASSLVTGFSRNEQFF. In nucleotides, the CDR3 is TGTGCCAGCAGCTTAGTCACAGGATTCTCCCGCAATGAGCAGTTCTTC. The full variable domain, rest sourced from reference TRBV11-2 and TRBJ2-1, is EAGVAQSPRYKIIEKRQSVAFWCNPISGHATLYWYQQILGQGPKLLIQFQNNGVVDDSQLPKDRFSAERLKGVDSTLKIQPAKLEDSAVYLCASSLVTGFSRNEQFFGPGTRLTVL.

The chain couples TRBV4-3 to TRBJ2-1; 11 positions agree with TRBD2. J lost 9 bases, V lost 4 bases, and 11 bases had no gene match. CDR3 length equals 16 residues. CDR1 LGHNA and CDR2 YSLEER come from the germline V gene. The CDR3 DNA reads TGCGCCAGCAGCCCCACTAGCGGGGGTGCGATGGGTGAGCAGTTCTTC. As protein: CASSPTSGGAMGEQFF.

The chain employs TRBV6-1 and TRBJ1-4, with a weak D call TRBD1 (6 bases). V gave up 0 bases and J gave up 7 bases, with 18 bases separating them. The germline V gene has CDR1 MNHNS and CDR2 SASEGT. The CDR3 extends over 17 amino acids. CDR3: CASSEAHKGGGREKLFF. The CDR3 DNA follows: TGTGCCAGCAGTGAAGCCCATAAAGGGGGGGGACGTGAAAAACTGTTTTTT.

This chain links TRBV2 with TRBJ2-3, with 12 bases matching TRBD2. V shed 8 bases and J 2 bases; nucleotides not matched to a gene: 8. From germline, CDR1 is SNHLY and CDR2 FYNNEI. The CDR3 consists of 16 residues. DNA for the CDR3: TGTGCCAGCGCTACAGGACTAGCGGGGATCACAGATACGCAGTATTTT. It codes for CASATGLAGITDTQYF.

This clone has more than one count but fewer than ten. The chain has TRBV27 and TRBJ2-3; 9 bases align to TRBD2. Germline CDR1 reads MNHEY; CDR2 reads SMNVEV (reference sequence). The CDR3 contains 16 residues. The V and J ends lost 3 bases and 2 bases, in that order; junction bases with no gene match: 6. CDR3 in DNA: TGTGCCAGCAGTTTCTTGGGACTAGCTGTCACAGATACGCAGTATTTT. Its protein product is CASSFLGLAVTDTQYF.

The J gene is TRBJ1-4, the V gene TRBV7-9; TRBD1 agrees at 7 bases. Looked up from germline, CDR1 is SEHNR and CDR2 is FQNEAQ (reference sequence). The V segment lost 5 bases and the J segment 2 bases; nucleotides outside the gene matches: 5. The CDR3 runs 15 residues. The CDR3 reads CASSLGQDTNEKLFF. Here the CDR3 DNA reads TGTGCCAGCAGCCTAGGACAGGACACTAATGAAAAACTGTTTTTT.

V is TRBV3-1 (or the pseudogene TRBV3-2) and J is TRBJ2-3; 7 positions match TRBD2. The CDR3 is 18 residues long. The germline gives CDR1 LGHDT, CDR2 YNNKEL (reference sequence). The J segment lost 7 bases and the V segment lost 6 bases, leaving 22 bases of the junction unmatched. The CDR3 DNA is TGTGCCAGCAGTCTTGGAGAGCACCAGCGGGGCCTGCGAAATACGCAGTATTTT. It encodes CASSLGEHQRGLRNTQYF.

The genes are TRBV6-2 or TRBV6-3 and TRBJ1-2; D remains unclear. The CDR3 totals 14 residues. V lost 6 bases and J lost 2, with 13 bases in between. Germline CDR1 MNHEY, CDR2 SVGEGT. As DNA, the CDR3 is TGTGCCAGCAGCCGAGCGATCTTAAACTATGGCTACACCTTC. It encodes CASSRAILNYGYTF.

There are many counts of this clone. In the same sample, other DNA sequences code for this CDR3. CDR3 DNA sequence: TGTGCCAGCAGCGTAGGGGGCCCAAATCAGCCCCAGCATTTT. Protein sequence: CASSVGGPNQPQHF. The chain links TRBV9 to TRBJ1-5; a possible D gene is TRBD1 (5 bases). The CDR3 spans 14 residues. Trimming stripped 0 bases from V and 4 bases from J, with 8 bases between. Germline-derived CDR1 and CDR2 are SGDLS and YYNGEE.

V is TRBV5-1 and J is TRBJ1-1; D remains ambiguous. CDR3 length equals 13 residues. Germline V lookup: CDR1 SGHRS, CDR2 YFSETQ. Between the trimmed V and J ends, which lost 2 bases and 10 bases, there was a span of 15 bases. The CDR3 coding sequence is TGCGCCAGCAGCTTCTCTGGGCTGGAGGGAGCTTTCTTT. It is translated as CASSFSGLEGAFF.

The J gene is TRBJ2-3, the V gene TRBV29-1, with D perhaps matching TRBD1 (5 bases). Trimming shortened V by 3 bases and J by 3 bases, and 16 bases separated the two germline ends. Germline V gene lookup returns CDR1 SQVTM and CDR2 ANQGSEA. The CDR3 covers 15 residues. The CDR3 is CSVDGSGAGTDTQYF. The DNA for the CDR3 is TGCAGCGTTGACGGTAGTGGGGCAGGTACAGATACGCAGTATTTT.

The CDR3 here is CASSLAGTGASNEQFF. The CDR3 coding sequence is TGTGCCAGCAGCTTAGCCGGGACAGGGGCGAGCAATGAGCAGTTCTTC. V gene TRBV7-7 combines with J gene TRBJ2-1; TRBD1 agrees at 10 bases. The V gene's germline CDR1 is SSHAT and CDR2 FNYEAQ (reference sequence). The CDR3 has 16 residues. J was trimmed by 6 bases and V by 0 bases; bases with no gene match: 5.

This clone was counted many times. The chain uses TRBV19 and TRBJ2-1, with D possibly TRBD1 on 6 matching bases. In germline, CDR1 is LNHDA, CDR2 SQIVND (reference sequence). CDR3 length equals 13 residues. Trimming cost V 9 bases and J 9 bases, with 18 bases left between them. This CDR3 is CASSQGSLGEQFF. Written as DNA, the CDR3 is TGTGCCAGCTCACAGGGATCTCTGGGTGAGCAGTTCTTC.

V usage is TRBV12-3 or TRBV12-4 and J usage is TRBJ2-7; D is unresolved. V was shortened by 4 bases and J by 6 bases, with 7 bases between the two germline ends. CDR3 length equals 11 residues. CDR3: CASSSRREQYF. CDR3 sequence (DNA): TGTGCCAGCAGTTCCCGTCGCGAGCAGTACTTC.